The 2 T cell receptor beta chains in this list originate from one sample, sequenced in a study of shared clonotypes between healthy human individuals. Only in-frame clones appear in the TCRdb table, and some are missing; sequencing was by immunoSEQ multiplex PCR. The sample lists about 2.4 million clones; approximately 93% were seen once. The sample comprised naive CD4+ T cells from PBMCs. As to subset: CD45RA+ positively selected. Every receptor here comes from a man aged 18-30 years in good health. Some clones in this sample may be carry-over from other donors' samples.

The chain has TRBV28 and TRBJ1-5; TRBD1 matches at 8 bases. This CDR3 comprises 15 residues. The ends lost 6 bases at V and 1 base at J; junction bases unmatched: 5. The germline V gene has CDR1 MDHEN and CDR2 SYDVKM. The CDR3 bases are TGTGCCAGCAGCCGGACAGGGAGGAGCAATCAGCCCCAGCATTTT. Protein sequence: CASSRTGRSNQPQHF.

The genes are TRBV28 and TRBJ1-2; D gene ambiguous. The germline CDR1 and CDR2 sequences are MDHEN and SYDVKM. This CDR3 has 14 residues. Trimming left V 2 bases short and J 4 bases short, with 11 bases between. The DNA of the CDR3 is TGTGCCAGCAGTTTACCCGTCTCGGCCTATGGCTACACCTTC. This sequence encodes CASSLPVSAYGYTF.